Shown below are 18 T cell receptor beta chains from a single sample sequenced in a study of blood T cells in healthy people across ages. Next came a second PCR, run for roughly 7 to 12 cycles, which used a sample-barcoded 5' primer along with a J-beta primer mix. TCRdb recomputed calls from the 5' RACE reads with MiXCR, one row per CDR3 protein. In the table there are hundreds of thousands of distinct CDR3 sequences, about half of which are singletons. The sample taken for sequencing was blood. The source is a man at least 80 years old in good health.

This clonotype was found a few times. V usage is TRBV6-5 and J usage is TRBJ2-7, with D unresolved. Trimming stripped 5 bases from V and 2 bases from J, with 10 bases between. Germline CDR1 is MNHEY and CDR2 is SVGAGI. CDR3 length: 13 amino acids. In DNA form, the CDR3 reads TGTGCCAGCAGTGACGGTGCTACCTACGAGCAGTACTTC. The encoded protein is CASSDGATYEQYF.

This clonotype was seen only a few times. The chain employs TRBV6-5 and TRBJ2-1, with 13 bases matching TRBD2. Germline CDR1 and CDR2: MNHEY and SVGAGI. V lost 2 bases to trimming and J lost 5 bases; unmatched junction nucleotides: 9. The CDR3 spans 18 residues. The CDR3 DNA sequence: TGTGCCAGCAGTTACAGCGGGACTAGCGGGACCCACAACAATGAGCAGTTCTTC. This gives the protein CASSYSGTSGTHNNEQFF.

This clonotype was picked up one time. Given the absence of the conserved phenylalanine or tryptophan at the CDR3 end, a read error is likely. The rearrangement uses TRBV20-1 and TRBJ2-7; maybe TRBD2 (6 bases). Germline V lookup: CDR1 DFQATT, CDR2 SNEGSKA (reference sequence). V dropped 3 bases and J dropped 0 bases, with 15 bases sitting between them. The CDR3 spans 15 residues. The CDR3 sequence is CSASVPGLPSYEQYL. The CDR3 coding sequence is TGCAGTGCTAGCGTTCCGGGACTTCCCTCCTACGAGCAGTACTTA.

The V call is TRBV12-3 or TRBV12-4, the J call TRBJ1-5; D gene ambiguous. V dropped 4 bases and J dropped 7 bases, with 17 bases sitting between them. This CDR3 spans 15 amino acids. The CDR3 sequence: CASSSILGEGQPQHF. CDR3 nucleotides: TGTGCCAGCAGTTCAATCCTGGGAGAGGGACAGCCCCAGCATTTT.

This chain links TRBV20-1 with TRBJ1-1, with D tentatively TRBD1 (6 bases). The V end lost 3 bases, the J end lost 4 bases, and 15 bases lay between the germline ends. The germline gives CDR1 DFQATT, CDR2 SNEGSKA (reference sequence). This CDR3 is built from 14 residues. As DNA, the CDR3 is TGCAGTGCTAGTTCAGGCGGGGGCGGCACTGAAGCTTTCTTT. It codes for CSASSGGGGTEAFF.

CDR3 sequence reads: CASSLLVAGVGEQYF. DNA for the CDR3: TGTGCCAGCAGCTTATTGGTAGCGGGAGTTGGGGAGCAGTACTTC. V usage is TRBV11-1 and J usage is TRBJ2-7; 9 nucleotides match TRBD2. The CDR3 has 15 amino acids. The ends lost 2 bases at V and 7 bases at J; junction bases unmatched: 9. Germline V gives CDR1 SGHAT, CDR2 FQDESV (reference sequence).

V gene TRBV5-1 combines with J gene TRBJ1-4, with D hard to call. Trimming removed 4 bases from V and 1 base from J, with 11 bases in between. The V gene's germline CDR1 is SGHRS and CDR2 YFSETQ. The CDR3 loop spans 15 amino acids. CDR3 in DNA: TGCGCCAGCAGCCGAGACCTTGGAACTAATGAAAAACTGTTTTTT. The encoded protein is CASSRDLGTNEKLFF.

This clonotype occurred a few times. The gene calls are TRBV9 and TRBJ2-4, with 11 bases lining up with TRBD1. J was trimmed by 2 bases and V by 3 bases; bases with no gene match: 16. The CDR3 spans 20 residues. Germline V gives CDR1 SGDLS, CDR2 YYNGEE. The CDR3 DNA is TGTGCCAGCAGCGAGGGTTCCGGGACAGGGGGAGGTTCTTCCAAAAACATTCAGTACTTC. Amino acid sequence: CASSEGSGTGGGSSKNIQYF.

This chain joins TRBV27 and TRBJ1-2; TRBD1 agrees at 9 bases. Trimming at V came to 2 bases and at J to 3 bases, leaving 10 bases not matched to a gene. Germline V gene lookup returns CDR1 MNHEY and CDR2 SMNVEV (reference sequence). The CDR3 loop spans 17 amino acids. The DNA of the CDR3 is TGTGCCAGCAGTTTAACAGGGGGCCCCGAATATGACTATGGCTACACCTTC. The encoded protein is CASSLTGGPEYDYGYTF.

This chain joins TRBV6-1 and TRBJ2-6, with TRBD1 matching over 7 bases. Germline trimming cut 8 bases from V and 2 bases from J; bases unmatched to any gene: 3. Germline assignment: CDR1 MNHNS and CDR2 SASEGT. CDR3 length: 14 amino acids. The CDR3 DNA is TGTGCCAGCCGAGACAGGGCTGGGGCCAACGTCCTGACTTTC. This gives the protein CASRDRAGANVLTF.

This clonotype was observed many times. The chain links TRBV7-9 to TRBJ1-2; D might be TRBD1 (6 bases). V lost 3 bases and J 7 bases, leaving 9 bases between the germline ends. The CDR3 length is 12 residues. Germline CDR1 is SEHNR and CDR2 is FQNEAQ (reference sequence). The CDR3 protein is CASSLDRIGYTF. The CDR3 region has the DNA TGTGCCAGCAGCTTGGACAGAATTGGCTACACCTTC.

This clonotype was seen more than once but under ten times. This chain uses TRBV20-1 with TRBJ2-2; possibly TRBD1 for D (6 bases). Trimming removed 6 bases at V and 5 bases at J, with 13 bases between. The CDR3 is made up of 13 amino acids. Looked up from germline, CDR1 is DFQATT and CDR2 is SNEGSKA (reference sequence). CDR3 sequence reads: CSATEQGTGELFF. The CDR3 DNA reads TGCAGTGCCACAGAACAGGGAACCGGGGAGCTGTTTTTT.

As for this clonotype: At one boundary the junction diverges from the germline segment, which might be a read error. The CDR3 loop is CAGSTLAAPGGDTRYF. In DNA form, the CDR3 reads TGTGCCGGCAGCACCCTAGCGGCTCCCGGAGGAGATACGCGGTATTTT. The V call is TRBV7-2, the J call TRBJ2-3, with 7 bases matching TRBD2. Germline-derived CDR1 and CDR2 are SGHTA and FQGNSA. The CDR3 contains 16 residues.

V usage is TRBV25-1 and J usage is TRBJ2-5; no clear D gene. The germline V gene has CDR1 MGHDK and CDR2 SYGVNS. Trimming shortened V by 3 bases and J by 2 bases, and 4 bases separated the two germline ends. This CDR3 contains 12 residues. The CDR3 coding sequence is TGTGCCAGCAGTGAGTCACAAGAGACCCAGTACTTC. This codes for CASSESQETQYF.

Remarks on this clonotype: Possible read error: a much larger clone is one base away. V usage is TRBV20-1 and J usage is TRBJ2-5, with TRBD2 matching over 9 bases. This CDR3 region has 14 residues. CDR1 is DFQATT and CDR2 is SNEGSKA in the germline V gene (reference sequence). Losses at the gene ends were 1 base for V and 11 bases for J; bases not matched to a gene: 11. CDR3 loop: CSARAIAGVGEQYF. The CDR3 DNA reads as TGCAGTGCTAGAGCCATAGCGGGAGTAGGTGAGCAGTACTTC.

The CDR3 nucleotides are TGTGCCAGCAGCTCCCGCGTTGGGGCTACCACAGATACGCAGTATTTT. Protein sequence: CASSSRVGATTDTQYF. The chain uses TRBV5-4 and TRBJ2-3; TRBD1 is a possible D gene (5 bases). This CDR3 has 16 residues. Trimming removed 3 bases at V and 2 bases at J, with 16 bases between. Germline-derived CDR1 and CDR2 are SGHNT and YYREEE (reference sequence).

On this clonotype itself: A single base separates this from a much larger clone, so it may be a read error. The DNA for the CDR3 is TGTGCCAGCAGTGAAGCCGAGGGTTTAGGGGAGACCCAGTTCTTC. Translated: CASSEAEGLGETQFF. This chain joins TRBV25-1 and TRBJ2-5; D assignment may be TRBD1 or TRBD2 (5 bases each). The J call may be incorrect, as the DNA end agrees better with TRBJ2-1. CDR3 size: 15 residues. Looked up from germline, CDR1 is MGHDK and CDR2 is SYGVNS.

The V gene is TRBV29-1, the J gene TRBJ2-5; D is possibly TRBD2 (5 bases). Deletions cut 8 bases from V and 11 bases from J, with 18 bases between. This CDR3 is built from 11 residues. In germline, CDR1 is SQVTM, CDR2 ANQGSEA. The CDR3 loop is CSPTKGNEQYF. DNA of the CDR3: TGCAGCCCGACTAAGGGAAATGAGCAGTACTTC.